This T cell receptor (beta chain) came from a study of CD8+ T cells in alopecia areata. V was cut by 2 bases and J by 7 bases, with 11 bases left in between. This CDR3 is built from 13 residues. Germline V CDR1 and CDR2: GTSNPN, SVGIG (reference sequence). Reverse transcription of extracted RNA yielded cDNA, which provided the sequencing template. Measured with immunoSEQ multiplex PCR; TCRdb has only the in-frame clones, and not every one. The repertoire consists of about 260,000 clones, with around three fifths occurring once and the leading ten covering about 0.9%. Treatment reported: oral pan-JAK inhibitor, 5-10 mg twice daily.

This TCR was sampled from a human donor with alopecia areata. The genes are TRBV30 and TRBJ1-4; no definite D call. Sequencing was performed on CD4+ T cells sorted from blood, taken between weeks 51 and 54, from a patient treated with tofacitinib. The CDR3 DNA reads as TGTGCCTGGAGTAACGCGCCCACTGAAAAACTGTTTTTT. Translating gives CAWSNAPTEKLFF.